The present TCR beta chain was sequenced within a study of CD8 T cells in Susac syndrome. With random hexamers, reverse transcription was performed on roughly 0.5 to 1 ug of RNA. In TCRdb, the immunoSEQ multiplex PCR reads were re-called with MiXCR into one record per CDR3 protein. The repertoire has approximately 80,000 distinct CDR3 sequences, 91% of them found once; the top ten carry around 0.49%. The CDR3 is 15 amino acids. V shed 5 bases and J shed 3 bases, with 15 bases lying between them. Per the germline V gene, CDR1 is SGHVS and CDR2 is FNYEAQ. The TCR was taken from a human donor with multiple sclerosis. The rearrangement joins TRBV7-6 to TRBJ2-3; D unclear. The material sequenced was CD8+ T cells from PBMCs. The DNA of the CDR3 is TGTGCCAGCAGCCACGAGACGAGACGAACAGATACGCAGTATTTT. It codes for CASSHETRRTDTQYF.